The rows below give T cell receptor beta chains drawn from one sample of a study of CD8 T cells in ankylosing spondylitis. TCRdb reanalysed the 5' RACE reads using MiXCR and keeps one entry per CDR3 protein. Of approximately 400,000 distinct CDR3 sequences in the sample, 17% are singletons; the top ten hold just over 1%. Sequencing was performed on blood, either unsorted or a sorted T cell fraction (not recorded which). The origin of the receptors is a male donor with ankylosing spondylitis. The conserved cysteine and the conserved F or W are not part of the CDR3 here.

v_gene	len	CDR3aa
TRBV4-2	13	ASSHPGTGGSEAF
TRBV4-2	13	ASSQEGTRVDTQY
TRBV12-3/TRBV12-4	10	ASSLLRDPQH
TRBV7-2	12	ASSSTSGKNIQY
TRBV6-2/TRBV6-3	14	ASSYSGTDMNTEAF
TRBV7-2	12	ASTLAGGKETQY
TRBV6-1	13	ASTGLHSNTGELF
TRBV6-2/TRBV6-3	14	ASSQNRGRGVEELF
TRBV27	12	ASSSGQWRTEAF
TRBV5-1	14	ASSPRQAHLPNEQF
TRBV11-2	17	ASTRLAGAGWSSTDTQY
TRBV5-1	12	ASSLGTNSDTQY
TRBV4-1	12	ASSQIAGANEQY
TRBV4-2	16	ASSQERLGGGSDTEAF
TRBV25-1	12	ASSDNGDRNGYT
TRBV12-3/TRBV12-4	12	ASRLRPGTGELF
TRBV7-2	12	ASSGSTGYNEQF
TRBV6-2/TRBV6-3	11	AIFRDEGQPQH
TRBV9	11	ASSVGISYEQY
TRBV4-1	16	ASSQKGGQGAINYGYT
TRBV2	10	AGTGAEDIQY
TRBV5-5	12	ASSLGTGLDTQY
TRBV28	12	ASSFGRGNQPQH
TRBV29-1	11	SVEDREGEKLF